This paragraph covers one TCR beta chain sequence. Its antigen is currently unknown. Sequence at one end of the junction differs from germline and may be a read error. The record originates from a study of tumor and adjacent non-tumor tissue in lung cancer. About the research overall: Histology: 12 adenocarcinoma, 2 squamous cell carcinoma, 1 small cell lung cancer. The patients, roughly 9 men and 5 or 6 women, were about 30 to 85 with stage I to III disease. Study results and limitations: Compared with tumor, normal lung showed significantly lower TCR diversity.

The template was RNA from unsorted bulk tissue. This CDR3 is 13 amino acids long. Germline assignment: CDR1 MNHEY and CDR2 SVGAGI. A modified ARM-PCR protocol with three rounds of nested PCR amplified TCRbeta. TCRdb used MiXCR to reprocess the multiplex PCR reads, holding one entry per CDR3 protein. Here the sample spans fewer than 85,000 distinct CDR3 sequences, 77% being singletons. This chain links TRBV6-5 with TRBJ2-3; perhaps TRBD2 as D (6 bases). The receptor comes from a woman aged 50 to 60 with non-small cell lung cancer. Sequences were obtained from lung tumor tissue. The CDR3 nucleotides are TGCACCAGCAGGAGGGTGATCACAGAAACGCAGTATTTT. This encodes CTSRRVITETQYF.